Listed below are T cell receptor beta chains from one sample, sequenced in a study of cytomegalovirus exposure and HLA in healthy donors. Sequenced by immunoSEQ multiplex PCR; TCRdb stores in-frame clones only, minus some. The data hold 210,000 or so clones, with about 80% observed a single time. Sequences were obtained from PBMCs. All receptors come from a man between 18 and 29 years old in good health and CMV-seronegative. Each CDR3 is given without its conserved first and last residue. A D gene is named only where the DNA matches it firmly. Clone size is shown for a subset of rows, as once, few, many or a class of expanded clone.

-,TRBV7-9,TRBD2,ASSYPTSGRAYEQY
-,TRBV6-5,TRBD2,ASSREAGGTDTQY
-,TRBV11-2,-,ASSLDLGSNTIY
-,TRBV7-8,-,ASSLVVGQVEKLF
-,TRBV18,TRBD1,ASSRFSPSRTGDHEQY
-,TRBV5-4,-,ASSLDRFTDTQY
-,TRBV18,TRBD2,ASSPGILAGVTYEQY
-,TRBV6-6,-,ASRRDVGGTDTQY
few,TRBV7-9,TRBD1,SSSLTGTSNQPQH
-,TRBV11-3,TRBD1,ASSRQGISYEQY
-,TRBV7-6,TRBD1,ASSLVRGQVYEQY
-,TRBV9,-,ASSVFDQETQY
-,TRBV13,-,ASSPVLNGNTIY
once,TRBV7-9,TRBD1,ASSPRTGQSGANVLT
few,TRBV5-6,-,ASSSQETQY
-,TRBV9,-,ASSVVAGPSNEQF
-,TRBV5-1,-,ASSPDPGEGQPQH
-,TRBV19,TRBD1,ASSLRQGVETGELF
few,TRBV4-3,TRBD1,ASSRSGQGFVRVNTEAF
-,TRBV7-9,TRBD1,ASSFGQAPDWANEKLF
-,TRBV27,-,ASSLSGEDEQF
-,TRBV27,TRBD2,ASSYTSGGTTDTQY
-,TRBV18,TRBD1,ASSPPGDRDEQY
few,TRBV6-4,-,ASSDSNRNTEAF
-,TRBV6-1,-,ATARVQETQY
-,TRBV11-2,-,ASSLNSYEQY
-,TRBV7-7,TRBD2,ASSFSLADEQF
-,TRBV7-2,-,ASSLAFGVRTGELF
-,TRBV11-2,TRBD1,ASSPRQGALLGTGELF
once,TRBV28,-,ASSQTSITDTQY
-,TRBV27,TRBD1,ASSSDRGSLYEQY
-,TRBV5-5,-,ASSSQPDTEAF
-,TRBV7-2,TRBD1,ASSSQGALGNLLDTQY
-,TRBV27,TRBD2,ASSTRLAGGWRDTQY
-,TRBV28,-,ASNSGPLEQY
-,TRBV9,-,ASSPTRGSYNEQF
-,TRBV6-4,-,ASSDEGENTEAF
-,TRBV27,-,ASSNTPGDNQPQH
-,TRBV25-1,-,ASSEPGDSNQPQH
-,TRBV5-1,TRBD1,ASSKWTGGRDTQY
-,TRBV10-3,-,AITAGGSSPLH
-,TRBV27,-,ASSLRRAYNEKLF
-,TRBV11-2,-,ASRLGGGAHFEQF
-,TRBV30,-,AWSVLAGSVGYT
-,TRBV11-2,TRBD2,ASSLAGAETQY